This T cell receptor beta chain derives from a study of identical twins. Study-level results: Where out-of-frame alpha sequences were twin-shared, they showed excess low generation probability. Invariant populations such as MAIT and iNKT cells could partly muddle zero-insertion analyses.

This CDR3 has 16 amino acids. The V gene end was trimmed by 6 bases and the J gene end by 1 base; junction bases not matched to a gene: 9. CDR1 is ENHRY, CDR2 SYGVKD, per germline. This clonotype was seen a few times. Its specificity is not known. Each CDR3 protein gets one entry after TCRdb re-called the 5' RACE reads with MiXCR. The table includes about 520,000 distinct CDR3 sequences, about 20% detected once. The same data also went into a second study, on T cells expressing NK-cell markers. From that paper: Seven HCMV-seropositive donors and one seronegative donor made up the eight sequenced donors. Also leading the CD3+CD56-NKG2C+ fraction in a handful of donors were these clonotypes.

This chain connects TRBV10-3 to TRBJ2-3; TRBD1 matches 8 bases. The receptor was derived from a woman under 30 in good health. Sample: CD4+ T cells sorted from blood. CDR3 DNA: TGTGCCATCAGGGACAGGGCCGAAAGGGGCACAGATACGCAGTATTTT. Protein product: CAIRDRAERGTDTQYF.